Listed below are T cell receptor beta chains from one sample, sequenced in a study of blood T cell repertoires in COVID-19. Method: immunoSEQ multiplex PCR; TCRdb's copy keeps in-frame clones and lacks some. The sample comprises 400,000 to 500,000 clones, around nine tenths of which are singletons, and 1.4% rests with the top ten. The sample taken for sequencing was PBMCs or T cells enriched from blood (not recorded which). These receptors were collected from a young woman who had been exposed to COVID-19. Each CDR3 is given with its conserved first and last residue. The D gene is left open where the match is weak. Some rows mark clone size as missing; the rest say once, few, many or name a class of expanded clone.

>NA|TRBV27|TRBD2|TRBJ2-5
TGTGCCAGCAGTCCCGGACTAGCGGGGAGACTTCAAGAGACCCAGTACTTC
CASSPGLAGRLQETQYF
>once|TRBV11-2|TRBD1|TRBJ2-2
TGTGCCAGCAGCACCACCCCGACAGGGACCGGGGAGCTGTTTTTT
CASSTTPTGTGELFF
>NA|TRBV5-6|TRBD1|TRBJ1-1
TGTGCCAGCAGCTTGATCCTGGACAGGGGCACTGAAGCTTTCTTT
CASSLILDRGTEAFF
>NA|TRBV6-4|TRBD2|TRBJ2-1
TGTGCCAGCAGTGTTGCTAGCGGCTCCTACAATGAGCAGTTCTTC
CASSVASGSYNEQFF
>NA|TRBV28|NA|TRBJ2-1
TGTGCCAGCAGTGGGGGGGCGGGTACCCGCTCGGCGCAGTTCTTC
CASSGGAGTRSAQFF
>NA|TRBV25-1|NA|TRBJ1-5
TGTGCCAGCGGAGGCCGCGGGGACGGTGGTATGCAGCCCCAGCATTTT
CASGGRGDGGMQPQHF
>few|TRBV5-6|NA|TRBJ1-1
TGTGCCAGCAGCTTGTCGCCAGGCATGAACACTGAAGCTTTCTTT
CASSLSPGMNTEAFF
>NA|TRBV24-1|TRBD1|TRBJ2-7
TGTGCCACCAGCGGACAGGGCATCATCTCTGGGCAGTACTTC
CATSGQGIISGQYF
>NA|TRBV24-1|TRBD1|TRBJ1-2
TGTGCCACCAGTGGAAAGACAGGGTCGAACTATGGCTACACCTTC
CATSGKTGSNYGYTF
>NA|TRBV7-3|TRBD1|TRBJ1-1
TGTGCCAGCAGCTGGGGGACAGGGGGTAACACTGAAGCTTTCTTT
CASSWGTGGNTEAFF
>NA|TRBV6-5|TRBD1|TRBJ1-1
TGTGCCAGCAGTACGACAGGGTTGGCTACTGAAGCTTTCTTT
CASSTTGLATEAFF
>NA|TRBV28|NA|TRBJ2-7
TGTGCCAGCACCGCGCCACAGGGTTTCGGGCAGTACTTC
CASTAPQGFGQYF
>NA|TRBV14|NA|TRBJ2-2
TGTGCCAGCAGCCAAGGCGCGAACACCGGGGAGCTGTTTTTT
CASSQGANTGELFF
>few|TRBV3-1/TRBV3-2|NA|TRBJ2-2
TGTGCCAGCAGCCAAGTGACTAGCGGGGAGCTGTTTTTT
CASSQVTSGELFF
>NA|TRBV5-1|TRBD2|TRBJ2-7
TGCGCCAGCAGTCATACTAGCGGGAACTACGAGCAGTACTTC
CASSHTSGNYEQYF
>NA|TRBV12-3/TRBV12-4|TRBD2|TRBJ2-3
TGTGCCAGAATAGCGGGAGAAGGCCCAACGCAGTATTTT
CARIAGEGPTQYF
>NA|TRBV6-1|NA|TRBJ2-1
TGTGCCAGCAGTGAAGGGCCCGGGGGGCTCTACAATGAGCAGTTCTTC
CASSEGPGGLYNEQFF
>NA|TRBV4-3|NA|TRBJ2-2
TGCGCCAGCAGCCCTGACAGGTGGGGGACCGGGGAGCTGTTTTTT
CASSPDRWGTGELFF
>NA|TRBV9|NA|TRBJ1-6
TGTGCCAGCAGTCCGGGGTGGAATTCACCCCTCCACTTT
CASSPGWNSPLHF
>NA|TRBV27|TRBD2|TRBJ2-4
TGTGCCAGCAGTTTGTATAGCGGGGAAGCCAAAAACATTCAGTACTTC
CASSLYSGEAKNIQYF